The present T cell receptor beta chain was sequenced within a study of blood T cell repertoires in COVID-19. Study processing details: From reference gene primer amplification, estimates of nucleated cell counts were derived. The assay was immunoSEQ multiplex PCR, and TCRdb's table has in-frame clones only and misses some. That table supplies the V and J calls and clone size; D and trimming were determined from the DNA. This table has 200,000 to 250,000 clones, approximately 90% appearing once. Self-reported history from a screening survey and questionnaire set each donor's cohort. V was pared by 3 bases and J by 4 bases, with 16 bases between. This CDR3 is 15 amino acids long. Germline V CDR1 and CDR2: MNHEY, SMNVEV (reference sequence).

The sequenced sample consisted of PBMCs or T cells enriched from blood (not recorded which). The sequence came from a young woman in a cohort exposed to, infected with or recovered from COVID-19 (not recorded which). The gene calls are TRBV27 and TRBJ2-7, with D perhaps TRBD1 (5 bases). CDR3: CASSFGQGFRYEQYF. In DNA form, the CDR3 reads TGTGCCAGCAGTTTTGGGCAGGGTTTTAGGTACGAGCAGTACTTC.